One sample yielded the 10 T cell receptor beta chains listed below, sequenced in a study of post-analysis software for immune sequencing data. Antigens of these TCRs are unknown. Unique molecular identifiers were carried by the TCR beta cDNA libraries. TCRdb itself ran the PCR reads through MiXCR, one entry per CDR3 protein. The sample includes approximately 770,000 distinct CDR3 sequences, approximately 44% of them seen just once. General observations from the study: The study found TRBV5-6, TRBV5-1 and TRBV20-1 among about five TRBV segments more frequent in patients than controls.

The specimen was blood. Receptor source: a girl between 10 and 17 years old with multiple sclerosis.

The chain carries TRBV5-5 and TRBJ2-4; D remains unclear. The J call may be mistaken, given a closer DNA end match to TRBJ2-7. Germline V gene sequence: CDR1 SGHKS, CDR2 YYEKEE (reference sequence). This CDR3 is 14 amino acids long. This CDR3 reads CASSLGAVDYEQYF. The CDR3 DNA reads as TGTGCCAGCAGCTTGGGGGCAGTTGACTACGAGCAGTACTTC.

The rearrangement links TRBV20-1 to TRBJ2-7; D is unresolved. This CDR3 is 12 amino acids long. Germline V gene data show CDR1 as DFQATT and CDR2 as SNEGSKA (reference sequence). V lost 3 bases to trimming and J lost 2 bases, with 8 bases between them. The CDR3 region has the DNA TGCAGTGCTAGGTACATAACCTACGAGCAGTACTTC. Residues: CSARYITYEQYF.

This chain links TRBV12-3 or TRBV12-4 with TRBJ1-2; no definite D call. This CDR3 region has 13 residues. Trimming stripped 3 bases from V and 2 bases from J, with 7 bases between. Here the CDR3 reads CASSFGRNYGYTF. The CDR3 nucleotides read TGTGCCAGCAGTTTCGGTCGGAACTATGGCTACACCTTC.

The rearrangement links TRBV20-1 to TRBJ2-2; D remains unclear. The CDR3 consists of 11 residues. V was cut by 1 base and J by 5 bases, with 2 bases left in between. In germline, CDR1 is DFQATT, CDR2 SNEGSKA (reference sequence). DNA of the CDR3: TGCAGTGCTAGAGCGACCGGGGAGCTGTTTTTT. It yields the protein CSARATGELFF.

In DNA, the CDR3 is TGTGCCAGCAGCTTATACCGGGAGGCTTGGGGGGAGACCCAGTACTTC. Amino acids: CASSLYREAWGETQYF. The chain joins TRBV11-3 to TRBJ2-5; the match to TRBD2 covers 7 bases. Trimming at V came to 2 bases and at J to 5 bases, leaving 11 bases not matched to a gene. The length of the CDR3 is 16 residues. Germline V gene sequence: CDR1 SGHNT, CDR2 YENEEA.

This rearrangement joins TRBV7-9 to TRBJ1-2; 9 nucleotides agree with TRBD1. The junction had 7 bases not matched to a gene; V was cut back by 3 bases and J by 8 bases. The CDR3 runs 14 residues. Germline V lookup: CDR1 SEHNR, CDR2 FQNEAQ (reference sequence). The CDR3 DNA reads as TGTGCCAGCAGCTTCTCCGGGACAGGGTTAGGCTACACCTTC. Protein sequence: CASSFSGTGLGYTF.

CDR3 coding DNA: TGCAGTGCTAGAGTGTTCGTGCAGGGAAACTATGGCTACACCTTC. Translating it yields CSARVFVQGNYGYTF. The chain has TRBV20-1 and TRBJ1-2, with a weak D call TRBD1 (5 bases). Trimming cost V 1 base and J 2 bases, with 14 bases left between them. This CDR3 contains 15 residues. CDR1 and CDR2 from the germline V gene are DFQATT and SNEGSKA (reference sequence).

This clonotype was seen a single time. DNA of the CDR3: TGTGCCAGCAGCTCACGCGCGGGACACACATTACTGAACACTGAAGCTTTCTTT. Translating it yields CASSSRAGHTLLNTEAFF. The genes are TRBV7-2 and TRBJ1-1, with D possibly being TRBD1 (6 bases). The CDR3 contains 18 residues. Germline CDR1 and CDR2: SGHTA and FQGNSA. Trimming removed 4 bases at V and 0 bases at J, with 21 bases between.

The gene calls are TRBV28 and TRBJ2-3; D is unresolved. V shed 1 base and J shed 12 bases, with 8 bases lying between them. In germline, CDR1 is MDHEN, CDR2 SYDVKM. The CDR3 is made up of 11 amino acids. In DNA, the CDR3 is TGTGCCAGCAGTTTATCTGTGGCCCAGTATTTT. Residues: CASSLSVAQYF.

The chain carries TRBV20-1 and TRBJ2-1, with 13 bases fitting TRBD2. From germline, CDR1 is DFQATT and CDR2 SNEGSKA (reference sequence). The CDR3 covers 17 residues. The trim removed 4 bases at V and 0 bases at J, leaving 6 bases unmatched. CDR3 nucleotide sequence: TGCAGTGCTATCGGACTAGCGGGAGTGAGCTCCTACAATGAGCAGTTCTTC. Encoded protein: CSAIGLAGVSSYNEQFF.